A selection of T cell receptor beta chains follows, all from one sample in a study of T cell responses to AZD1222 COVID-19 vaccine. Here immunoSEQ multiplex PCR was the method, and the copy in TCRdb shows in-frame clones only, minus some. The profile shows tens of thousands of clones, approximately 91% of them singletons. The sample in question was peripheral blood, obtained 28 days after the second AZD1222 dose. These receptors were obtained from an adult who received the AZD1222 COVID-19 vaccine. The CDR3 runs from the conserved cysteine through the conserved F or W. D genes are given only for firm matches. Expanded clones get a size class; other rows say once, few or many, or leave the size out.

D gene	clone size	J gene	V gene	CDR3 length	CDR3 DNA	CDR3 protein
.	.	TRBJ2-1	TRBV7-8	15	TGTGCCAGCAGCTTACGGGAGCTGACCTACAATGAGCAGTTCTTC	CASSLRELTYNEQFF
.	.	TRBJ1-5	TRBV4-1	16	TGCGCCAGCAGCCAAGATTGGGGGGCAGGCAATCAGCCCCAGCATTTT	CASSQDWGAGNQPQHF
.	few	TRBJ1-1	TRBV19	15	TGTGCCAGTAGTTCCCCCCCGACAGGGAACACTGAAGCTTTCTTT	CASSSPPTGNTEAFF
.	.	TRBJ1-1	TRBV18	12	TGTGCCAGCTCATGGGAGGGCACTGAAGCTTTCTTT	CASSWEGTEAFF
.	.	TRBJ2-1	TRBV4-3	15	TGCGCCAGCAGCCAAGACGGGAATAGGTACAATGAGCAGTTCTTC	CASSQDGNRYNEQFF
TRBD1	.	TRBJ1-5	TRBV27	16	TGTGCCAGCAGTCCCGGACAGGGGGATAGAAATCAGCCCCAGCATTTT	CASSPGQGDRNQPQHF
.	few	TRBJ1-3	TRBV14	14	TGTGCCAGCAGCCGAGACAGTACGGGAAACACCATATATTTT	CASSRDSTGNTIYF
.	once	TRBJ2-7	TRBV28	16	TGTGCCAGCAGTCCCCGGACTGGTGTGGGGTCTTACGAGCAGTACTTC	CASSPRTGVGSYEQYF
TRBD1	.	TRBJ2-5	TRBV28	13	TGTGCCAGCAGTATCAGGGGGTTGGAGACCCAGTACTTC	CASSIRGLETQYF
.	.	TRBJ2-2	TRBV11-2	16	TGTGCCAGCAGCTTAGTGGGACACTCAAACACCGGGGAGCTGTTTTTT	CASSLVGHSNTGELFF
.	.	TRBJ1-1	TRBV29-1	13	TGCAGCGGGCTCCTTTCAGGGTCTGGTTTGGCTTTCTTT	CSGLLSGSGLAFF
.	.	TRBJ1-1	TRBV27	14	TGTGCCAGCAGTTTAGGGCGGGGGAACACTGAAGCTTTCTTT	CASSLGRGNTEAFF
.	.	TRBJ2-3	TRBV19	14	TGTGCCAGTAGTATGGAGCACTTCAGCGGTACGCAGTATTTT	CASSMEHFSGTQYF
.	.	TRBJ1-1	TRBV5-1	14	TGCGCCAGCAGCTTGGTGGGGGCGGACACTGAAGCTTTCTTT	CASSLVGADTEAFF
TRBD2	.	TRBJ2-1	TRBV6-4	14	TGTGCCAGCAGTCCTAGCGGCTCCTACAATGAGCAGTTCTTC	CASSPSGSYNEQFF
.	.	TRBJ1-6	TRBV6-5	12	TGTGCCAGCAGTTACGGGAATTCACCCCTCCACTTT	CASSYGNSPLHF
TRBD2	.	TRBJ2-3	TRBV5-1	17	TGCGCCAGCAGCCCGGGGGGGACGGCAACAGACACAGATACGCAGTATTTT	CASSPGGTATDTDTQYF
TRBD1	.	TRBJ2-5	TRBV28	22	TGTGCCAGCAGTCTAGTTACCAGAAGACCGACTCGGATCAGGGGGAAACAAGAGACCCAGTACTTC	CASSLVTRRPTRIRGKQETQYF
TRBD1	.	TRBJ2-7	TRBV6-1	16	TGTGCCAGCAGTGAAGCGTTACAGGGGGCATCCTACGAGCAGTACTTC	CASSEALQGASYEQYF
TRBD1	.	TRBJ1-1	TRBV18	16	TGTGCCAGCTCACGGTTAAGGGACAGGAGGGACACTGAAGCTTTCTTT	CASSRLRDRRDTEAFF
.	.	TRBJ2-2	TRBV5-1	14	TGCGCCAGCAGCTCCCCTGGGTTCGCCGGGGAGCTGTTTTTT	CASSSPGFAGELFF
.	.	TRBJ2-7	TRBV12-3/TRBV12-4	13	TGTGCCAGCAGTTTAGGGCAAACCTACGAGCAGTACTTC	CASSLGQTYEQYF
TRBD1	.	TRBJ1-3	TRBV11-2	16	TGTGCCAGCAGCTTAGCCCGGACAGGGGGTTCAAACACCATATATTTT	CASSLARTGGSNTIYF
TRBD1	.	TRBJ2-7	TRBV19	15	TGTGCCAGTAGTATTGGTGGACAGGGGGCATACGAGCAGTACTTC	CASSIGGQGAYEQYF
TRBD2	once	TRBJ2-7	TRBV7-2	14	TGTGCCAGCAGCGACGGGACTAGTGTCTACGAGCAGTACTTC	CASSDGTSVYEQYF
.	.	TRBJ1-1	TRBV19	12	TGTGCGGCTGGGGAATTCTACACTGAAGCTTTCTTT	CAAGEFYTEAFF
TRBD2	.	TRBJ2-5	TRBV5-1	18	TGCGCCAGCAGCTTGTCAGCTTTGGCGGGGGGGTCCCAAGAGACCCAGTACTTC	CASSLSALAGGSQETQYF
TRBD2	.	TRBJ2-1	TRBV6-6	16	TGTGCCAGCAGTTATTCTAGCGGGAGGGCCAACAATGAGCAGTTCTTC	CASSYSSGRANNEQFF
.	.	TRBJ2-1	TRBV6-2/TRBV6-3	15	TGTGCCAGCAGTTTTAGCGAGAGCTCCTACAATGAGCAGTTCTTC	CASSFSESSYNEQFF
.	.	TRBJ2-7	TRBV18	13	TGTGCCAGCTCACCACGTCGAGAGCACGAGCAGTACTTC	CASSPRREHEQYF
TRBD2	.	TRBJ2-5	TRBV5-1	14	TGCGCCAGCAGCTTGCTCGGGGGAGGGGAGACCCAGTACTTC	CASSLLGGGETQYF
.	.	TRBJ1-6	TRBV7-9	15	TGTGCCAGCAGCTCCAATGACAGATATAATTCACCCCTCCACTTT	CASSSNDRYNSPLHF
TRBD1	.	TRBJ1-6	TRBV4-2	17	TGTGCCAGCAGCCAAGACAACCGACAGGGGAGGGATTCACCCCTCCACTTT	CASSQDNRQGRDSPLHF
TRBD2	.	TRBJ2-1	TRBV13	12	TGTGCCAGCAGCTTAGCGGGAGGGCCGCAGTTCTTC	CASSLAGGPQFF
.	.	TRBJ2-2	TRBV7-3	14	TGTGCCAGCAGCCCCCAAATAACCACCGGGGAGCTGTTTTTT	CASSPQITTGELFF
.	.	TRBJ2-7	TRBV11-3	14	TGTGCCAGCAGCTTCACAGGGAGCTCCTACGAGCAGTACTTC	CASSFTGSSYEQYF
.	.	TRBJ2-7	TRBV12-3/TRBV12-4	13	TGTGCCAGCAGTTGGCCCCGGACCTACGAGCAGTACTTC	CASSWPRTYEQYF
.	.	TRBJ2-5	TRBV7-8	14	TGTGCCAGCAGCCCCCGGTGGTTCCAAGAGACCCAGTACTTC	CASSPRWFQETQYF
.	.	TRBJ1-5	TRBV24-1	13	TGTGCCACCAGTGATGGGGTCGGGCAGCCCCAGCATTTT	CATSDGVGQPQHF
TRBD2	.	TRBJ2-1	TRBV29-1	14	TGCAGCGTTCGAGCGGGAGGGTCCTACAATGAGCAGTTCTTC	CSVRAGGSYNEQFF
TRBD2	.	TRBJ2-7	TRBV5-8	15	TGTGCCAGCAGCTTTCTTGCGGGAGCATCATACGAGCAGTACTTC	CASSFLAGASYEQYF
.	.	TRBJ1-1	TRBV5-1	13	TGCGCCAGCAGCTTTACGAATACAGGGGAAGCTTTCTTT	CASSFTNTGEAFF
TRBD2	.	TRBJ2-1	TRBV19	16	TGTGCCAGTAGTATAGAATTGTGGGAGGGCGACGATGAGCAGTTCTTC	CASSIELWEGDDEQFF
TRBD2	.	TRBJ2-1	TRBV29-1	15	TGCAGCGTTGGGACTAGCGGGAGGGCCGGCGGTGAGCAGTTCTTC	CSVGTSGRAGGEQFF
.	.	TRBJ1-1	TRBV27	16	TGTGCCAGCAGTTTAAGGGCAGGGCGCATGAACACTGAAGCTTTCTTT	CASSLRAGRMNTEAFF
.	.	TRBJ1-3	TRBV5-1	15	TGCGCCAGCAGCTTGGGACAAGTTTCTGGAAACACCATATATTTT	CASSLGQVSGNTIYF
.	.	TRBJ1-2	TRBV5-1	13	TGCGCCAGCAGCTCGGACGGGAACTATGGCTACACCTTC	CASSSDGNYGYTF
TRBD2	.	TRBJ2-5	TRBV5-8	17	TGTGCCAGCAGCTTGGGAGGACTAGCTGGGGAACAAGAGACCCAGTACTTC	CASSLGGLAGEQETQYF
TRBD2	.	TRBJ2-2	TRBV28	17	TGTGCCAGCAGTTTACCCTCCGGGAGGGCGGCCACCGGGGAGCTGTTTTTT	CASSLPSGRAATGELFF
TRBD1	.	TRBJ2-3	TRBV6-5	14	TGTGCCAGCAGAAGGACAGGGGGCACAGATACGCAGTATTTT	CASRRTGGTDTQYF
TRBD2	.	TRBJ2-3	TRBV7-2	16	TGTGCCAGCAGCTTAACTAGCGGGCATAGCACAGATACGCAGTATTTT	CASSLTSGHSTDTQYF
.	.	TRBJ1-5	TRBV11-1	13	TGTGCCAGCAGCTCCGAGGAAATGCAGCCCCAGCATTTT	CASSSEEMQPQHF
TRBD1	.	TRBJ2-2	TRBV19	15	TGTGCCAGTACGTGGGGGACAGGGGGTCCCGGGGAGCTGTTTTTT	CASTWGTGGPGELFF
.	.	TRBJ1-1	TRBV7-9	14	TGTGCCAGCAGCTTAGGCCAGATGAACACTGAAGCTTTCTTT	CASSLGQMNTEAFF
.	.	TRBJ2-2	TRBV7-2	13	TGTGCCAGCAGCTTCAGGGCCACCGGGGAGCTGTTTTTT	CASSFRATGELFF
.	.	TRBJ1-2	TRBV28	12	TGTGCCAGTCGGGGTGGGCTCCGGGCCTACACCTTC	CASRGGLRAYTF
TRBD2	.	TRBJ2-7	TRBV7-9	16	TGTGCCAGCAGCTTAGCGACTAGCGGGAGATCCTACGAGCAGTACTTC	CASSLATSGRSYEQYF
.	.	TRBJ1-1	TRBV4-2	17	TGTGCCAGCAGCCAAGTTGGAGCAGCCGACCTGAACACTGAAGTTTTCTTT	CASSQVGAADLNTEVFF
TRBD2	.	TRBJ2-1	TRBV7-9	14	TGTGCCAGCAGCTTCCACCGACTAGCGGGAGACCAGTTCTTC	CASSFHRLAGDQFF